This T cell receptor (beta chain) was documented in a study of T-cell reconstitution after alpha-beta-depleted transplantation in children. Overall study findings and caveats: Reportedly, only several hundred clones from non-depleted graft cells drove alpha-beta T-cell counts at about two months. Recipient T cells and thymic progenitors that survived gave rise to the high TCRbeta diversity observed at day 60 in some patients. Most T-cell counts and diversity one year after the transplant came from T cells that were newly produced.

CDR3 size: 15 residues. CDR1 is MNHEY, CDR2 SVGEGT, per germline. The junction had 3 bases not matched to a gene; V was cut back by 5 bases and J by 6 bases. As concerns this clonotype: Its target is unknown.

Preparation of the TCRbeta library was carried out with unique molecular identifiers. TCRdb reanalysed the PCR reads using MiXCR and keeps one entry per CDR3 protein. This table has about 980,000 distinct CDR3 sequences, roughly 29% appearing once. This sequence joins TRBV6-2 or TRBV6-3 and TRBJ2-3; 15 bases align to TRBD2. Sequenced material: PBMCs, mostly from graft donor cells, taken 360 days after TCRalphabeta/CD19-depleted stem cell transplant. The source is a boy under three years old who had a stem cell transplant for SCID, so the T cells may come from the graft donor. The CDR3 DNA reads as TGTGCCAGCAGTGCCGGGACTAGCGGGGGGGATACGCAGTATTTT. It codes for CASSAGTSGGDTQYF.